This record concerns one T cell receptor beta chain sequence. This record belongs to a study of CD8 T cells in Susac syndrome. At the level of the study: At blood draw, Susac syndrome patients were therapy-naive, on corticosteroids, or on intravenous immunoglobulin alone.

Germline loops: CDR1 SQVTM, CDR2 ANQGSEA. The CDR3 has 14 residues. V was clipped by 3 bases and J by 3 bases; unmatched bases: 7. Random-hexamer reverse transcription was applied to roughly 0.45 to 1 ug RNA. Each CDR3 protein is one row after TCRdb ran MiXCR on the immunoSEQ multiplex PCR reads. The top ten clones hold about 0.18% of a sample with around 150,000 distinct CDR3 sequences, roughly 94% of them seen once. This clonotype was obtained from a human donor with Susac syndrome. Sample: CD8+ T cells from PBMCs. The V and J genes are TRBV29-1 and TRBJ1-1, with 7 bases fitting TRBD1. CDR3 DNA sequence: TGCAGCGTTGACACAGGGGCGGGGGACACTGAAGCTTTCTTT. It yields the protein CSVDTGAGDTEAFF.